This T cell receptor (beta chain) derives from a study of CD4 T cells in relation to SARS-CoV-2 and coronaviruses. Study-level results: Pre-pandemic and post-infection samples never came from the same donor.

Trimming took 9 bases from V and 2 from J; bases not matched to a gene: 12. There are 15 residues in the CDR3. The germline V gene has CDR1 SGHDT and CDR2 YYEEEE. Clones were read by immunoSEQ multiplex PCR, and TCRdb kept only the in-frame ones, dropping some. The table records 35,000 to 45,000 clones, 84% of them present only once. A remark on this clone: Its target is not known.

The rearrangement uses TRBV5-6 and TRBJ2-3; TRBD2 matches 7 bases. The sequencing input was naive CD4+ T cells from PBMCs, cultured in vitro. The subset was: naive CD4+ T cells isolated by negative enrichment. The clonotype comes from an adult with COVID-19. The DNA for the CDR3 is TGTGCCACCTTGGATAGCGGGTTTTCCACAGATACGCAGTATTTT. It translates to CATLDSGFSTDTQYF.